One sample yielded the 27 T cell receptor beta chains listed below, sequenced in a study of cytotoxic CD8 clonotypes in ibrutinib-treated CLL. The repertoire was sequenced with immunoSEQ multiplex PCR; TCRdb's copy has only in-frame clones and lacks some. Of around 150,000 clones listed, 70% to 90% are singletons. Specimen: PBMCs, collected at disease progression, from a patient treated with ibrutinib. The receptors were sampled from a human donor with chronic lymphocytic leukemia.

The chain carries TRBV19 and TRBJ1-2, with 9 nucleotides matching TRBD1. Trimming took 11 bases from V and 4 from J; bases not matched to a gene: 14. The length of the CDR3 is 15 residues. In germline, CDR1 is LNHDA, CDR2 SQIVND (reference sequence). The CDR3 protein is CAAKSGQGRFYGYTF. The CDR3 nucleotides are TGTGCCGCCAAATCAGGACAGGGGAGATTCTATGGCTACACCTTC.

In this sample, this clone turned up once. The CDR3 nucleotides are TGTGCCAGCAGTTTAACGGGCTCTGGGGCCAACGTCCTGACTTTC. Translating it yields CASSLTGSGANVLTF. This rearrangement joins TRBV6-5 to TRBJ2-6; D is uncertain. CDR1 is MNHEY, CDR2 SVGAGI, per germline. The length of the CDR3 is 15 residues. Between the trimmed V and J ends, which lost 4 bases and 0 bases, there was a span of 7 bases.

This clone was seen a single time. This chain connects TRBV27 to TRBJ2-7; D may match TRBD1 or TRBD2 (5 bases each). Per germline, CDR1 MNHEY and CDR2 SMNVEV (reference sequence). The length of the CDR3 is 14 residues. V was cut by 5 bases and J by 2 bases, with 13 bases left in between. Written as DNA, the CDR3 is TGTGCCAGCAGTCCGTGGGACGGAACCTACGAGCAGTACTTC. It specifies CASSPWDGTYEQYF.

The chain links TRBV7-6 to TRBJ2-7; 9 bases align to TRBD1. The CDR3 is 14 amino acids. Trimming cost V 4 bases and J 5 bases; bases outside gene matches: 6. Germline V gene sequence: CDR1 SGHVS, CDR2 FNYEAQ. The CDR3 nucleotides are TGTGCCAGCAGCTACGGGACAGGGACCGACGAGCAGTACTTC. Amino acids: CASSYGTGTDEQYF.

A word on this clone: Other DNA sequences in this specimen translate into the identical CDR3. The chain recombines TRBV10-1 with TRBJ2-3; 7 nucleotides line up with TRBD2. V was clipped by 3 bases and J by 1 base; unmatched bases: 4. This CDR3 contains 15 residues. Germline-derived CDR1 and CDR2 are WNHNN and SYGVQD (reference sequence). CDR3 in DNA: TGCGCCAGCAGTGACGGGGGGAGCCGCACAGATACGCAGTATTTT. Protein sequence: CASSDGGSRTDTQYF.

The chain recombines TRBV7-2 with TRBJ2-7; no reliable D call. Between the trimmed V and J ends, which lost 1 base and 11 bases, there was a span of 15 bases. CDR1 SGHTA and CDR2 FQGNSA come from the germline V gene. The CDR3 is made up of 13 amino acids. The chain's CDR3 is CASSLERVLVKYF. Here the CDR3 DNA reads TGTGCCAGCAGCTTAGAAAGGGTATTAGTTAAGTACTTC.

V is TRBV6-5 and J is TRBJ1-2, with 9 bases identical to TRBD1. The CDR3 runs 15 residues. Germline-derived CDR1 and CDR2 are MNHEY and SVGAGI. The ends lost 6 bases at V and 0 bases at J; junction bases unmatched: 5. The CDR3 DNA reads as TGTGCCAGCAGCCTGCGGACAGGGGCTAACTATGGCTACACCTTC. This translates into CASSLRTGANYGYTF.

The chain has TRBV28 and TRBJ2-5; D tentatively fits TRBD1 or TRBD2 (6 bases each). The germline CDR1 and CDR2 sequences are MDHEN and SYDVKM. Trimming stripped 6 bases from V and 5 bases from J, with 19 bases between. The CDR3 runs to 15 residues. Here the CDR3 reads CASRSIQGGRETQYF. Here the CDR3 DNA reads TGTGCCAGCAGGTCAATACAGGGAGGTCGGGAGACCCAGTACTTC.

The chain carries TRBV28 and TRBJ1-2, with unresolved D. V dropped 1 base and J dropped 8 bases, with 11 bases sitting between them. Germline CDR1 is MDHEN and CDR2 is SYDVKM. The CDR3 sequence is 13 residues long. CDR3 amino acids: CASSLSGGKGYTF. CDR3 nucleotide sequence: TGTGCCAGCAGTTTATCGGGCGGGAAGGGCTACACCTTC.

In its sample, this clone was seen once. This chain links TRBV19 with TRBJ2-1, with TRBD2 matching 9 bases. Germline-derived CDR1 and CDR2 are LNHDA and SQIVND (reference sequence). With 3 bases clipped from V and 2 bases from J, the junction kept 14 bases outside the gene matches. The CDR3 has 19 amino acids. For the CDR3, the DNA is TGTGCCAGTAGTATTCTGGCAGACGTAGGACTAGCGACCTACAATGAGCAGTTCTTC. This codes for CASSILADVGLATYNEQFF.

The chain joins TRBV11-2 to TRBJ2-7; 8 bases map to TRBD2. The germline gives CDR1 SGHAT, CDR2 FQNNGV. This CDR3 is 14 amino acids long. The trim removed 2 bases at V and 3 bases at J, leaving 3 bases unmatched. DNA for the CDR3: TGTGCCAGCAGCTTACGGGAGGGACTCTACGAGCAGTACTTC. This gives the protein CASSLREGLYEQYF.

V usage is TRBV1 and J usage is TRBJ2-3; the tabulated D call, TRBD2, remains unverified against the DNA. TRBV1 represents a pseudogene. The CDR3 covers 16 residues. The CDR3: CTSSQGGTSGRNTQYF. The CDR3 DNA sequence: TGCACCAGCAGCCAAGGGGGCACTAGCGGGAGGAATACGCAGTATTTT.

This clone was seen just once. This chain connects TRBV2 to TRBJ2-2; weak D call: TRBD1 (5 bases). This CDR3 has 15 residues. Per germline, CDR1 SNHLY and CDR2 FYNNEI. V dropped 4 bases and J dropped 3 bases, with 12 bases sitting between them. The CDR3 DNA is TGTGCCAGCAGTGTATTCAGGGTTGACACCGGGGAGCTGTTTTTT. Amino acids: CASSVFRVDTGELFF.

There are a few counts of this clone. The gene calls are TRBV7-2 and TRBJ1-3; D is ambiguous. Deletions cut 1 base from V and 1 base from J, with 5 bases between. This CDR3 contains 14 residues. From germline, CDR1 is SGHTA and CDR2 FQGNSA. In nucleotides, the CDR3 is TGTGCCAGCAGCTTAGAGTTTTCTGGAAACACCATATATTTT. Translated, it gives CASSLEFSGNTIYF.

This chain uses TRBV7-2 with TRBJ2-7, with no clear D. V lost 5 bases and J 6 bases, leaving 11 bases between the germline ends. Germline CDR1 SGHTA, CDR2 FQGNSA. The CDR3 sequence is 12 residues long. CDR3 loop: CASSLRPFEQYF. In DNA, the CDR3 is TGTGCCAGCAGCCTCCGACCCTTCGAGCAGTACTTC.

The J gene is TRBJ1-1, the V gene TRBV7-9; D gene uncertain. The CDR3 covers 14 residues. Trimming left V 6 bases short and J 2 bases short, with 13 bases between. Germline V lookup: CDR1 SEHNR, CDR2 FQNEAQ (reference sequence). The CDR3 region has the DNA TGTGCCAGCAGTCCAAAGAATTCCAACACTGAAGCTTTCTTT. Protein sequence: CASSPKNSNTEAFF.

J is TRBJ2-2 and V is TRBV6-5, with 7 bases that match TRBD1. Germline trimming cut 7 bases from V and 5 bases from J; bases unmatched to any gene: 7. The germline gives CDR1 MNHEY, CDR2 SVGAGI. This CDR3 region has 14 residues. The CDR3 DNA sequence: TGTGCCAGCACCAGAGGGGGCCGGACCGGGGAGCTGTTTTTT. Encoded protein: CASTRGGRTGELFF.

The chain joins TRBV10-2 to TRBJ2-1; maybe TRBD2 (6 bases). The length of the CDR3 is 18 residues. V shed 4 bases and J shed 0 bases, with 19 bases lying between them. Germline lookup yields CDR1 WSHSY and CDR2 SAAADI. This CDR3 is CASSGGVDFGSSYNEQFF. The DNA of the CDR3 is TGCGCCAGCAGTGGGGGGGTGGACTTCGGGAGCTCCTACAATGAGCAGTTCTTC.

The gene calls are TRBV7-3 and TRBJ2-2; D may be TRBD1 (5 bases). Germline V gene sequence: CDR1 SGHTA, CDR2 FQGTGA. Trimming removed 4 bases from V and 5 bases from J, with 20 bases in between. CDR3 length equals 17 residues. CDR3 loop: CASSSLGVYIGTGELFF. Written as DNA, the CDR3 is TGTGCCAGCAGCTCCCTAGGGGTATATATCGGAACCGGGGAGCTGTTTTTT. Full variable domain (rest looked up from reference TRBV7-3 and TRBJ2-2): GAGVSQTPSNKVTEKGKYVELRCDPISGHTALYWYRQSLGQGPEFLIYFQGTGAADDSGLPNDRFFAVRPEGSVSTLKIQRTERGDSAVYLCASSSLGVYIGTGELFFGEGSRLTVL.

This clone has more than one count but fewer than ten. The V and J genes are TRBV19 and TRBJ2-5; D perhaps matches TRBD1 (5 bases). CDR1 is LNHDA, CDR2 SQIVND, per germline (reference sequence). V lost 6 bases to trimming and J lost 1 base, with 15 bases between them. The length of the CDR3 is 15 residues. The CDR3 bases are TGTGCCAGTAGATCGGTGGGGCATCCCCAAGAGACCCAGTACTTC. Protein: CASRSVGHPQETQYF.

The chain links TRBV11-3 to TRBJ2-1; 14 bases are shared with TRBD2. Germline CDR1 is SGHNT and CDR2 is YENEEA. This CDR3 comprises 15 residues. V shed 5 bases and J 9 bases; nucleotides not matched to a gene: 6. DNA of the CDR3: TGTGCCAGCAGCCTCCGACTAGCGGGAGGGGCTGAGCAGTTCTTC. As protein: CASSLRLAGGAEQFF.

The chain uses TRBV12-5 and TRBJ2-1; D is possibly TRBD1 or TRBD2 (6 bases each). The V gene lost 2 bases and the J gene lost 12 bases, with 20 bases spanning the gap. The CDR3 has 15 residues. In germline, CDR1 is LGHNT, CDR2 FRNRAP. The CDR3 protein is CASGLSNGGTGRQFF. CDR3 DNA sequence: TGTGCTAGTGGTTTGTCAAACGGGGGAACAGGGAGGCAGTTCTTC.

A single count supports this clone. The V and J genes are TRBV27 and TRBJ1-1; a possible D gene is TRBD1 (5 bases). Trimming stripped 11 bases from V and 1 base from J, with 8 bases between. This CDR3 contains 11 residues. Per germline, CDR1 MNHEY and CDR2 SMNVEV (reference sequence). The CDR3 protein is CALGENTEAFF. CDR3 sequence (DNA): TGTGCCTTAGGGGAGAACACTGAAGCTTTCTTT.

The CDR3 is CASRYRGNELYEQYF. The DNA for the CDR3 is TGTGCCAGCAGGTACAGGGGGAACGAACTCTACGAGCAGTACTTC. The chain links TRBV2 to TRBJ2-7; 8 bases match TRBD1. V gave up 6 bases and J gave up 3 bases; unmatched junction bases: 10. The length of the CDR3 is 15 residues. Per the germline V gene, CDR1 is SNHLY and CDR2 is FYNNEI.

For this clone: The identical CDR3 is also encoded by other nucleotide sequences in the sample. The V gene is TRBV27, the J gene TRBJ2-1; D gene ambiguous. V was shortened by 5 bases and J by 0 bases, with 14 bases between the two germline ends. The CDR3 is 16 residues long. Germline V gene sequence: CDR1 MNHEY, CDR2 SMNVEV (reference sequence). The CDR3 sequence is CASSPRPLSSYNEQFF. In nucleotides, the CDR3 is TGTGCCAGCAGTCCCCGCCCCCTGAGCTCCTACAATGAGCAGTTCTTC.

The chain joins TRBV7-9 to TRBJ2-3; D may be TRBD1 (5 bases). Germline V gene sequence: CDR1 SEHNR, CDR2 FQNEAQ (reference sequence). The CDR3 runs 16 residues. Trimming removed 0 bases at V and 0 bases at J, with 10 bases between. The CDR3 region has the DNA TGTGCCAGCAGCTTAGCTCCGACAGTTAGCACAGATACGCAGTATTTT. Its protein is CASSLAPTVSTDTQYF.

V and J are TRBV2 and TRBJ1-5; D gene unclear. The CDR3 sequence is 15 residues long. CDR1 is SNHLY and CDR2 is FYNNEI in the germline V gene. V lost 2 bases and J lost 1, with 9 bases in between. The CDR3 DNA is TGTGCCAGCAGTGAATTAGGGTTGAGCAATCAGCCCCAGCATTTT. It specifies CASSELGLSNQPQHF.